This TCR beta chain was observed in a study of tumor-infiltrating lymphocytes in localized non-small cell lung cancer. About this clone itself: Its target is unknown.

V lost 4 bases to trimming and J lost 2 bases; unmatched junction nucleotides: 1. The germline V gene encodes CDR1 SGHTA and CDR2 FQGTGA. The CDR3 is made up of 15 amino acids. Findings and caveats of the study: TCRbeta sequencing showed higher T cell infiltration in tumors than uninvolved lung.

Libraries were prepared by immunoSEQ multiplex PCR; TCRdb keeps only in-frame clonotypes and omits some of them. Among roughly 8,000 clones listed, about 60% were seen once. Sequenced: uninvolved lung tissue not adjacent to the tumor. V usage is TRBV7-3 and J usage is TRBJ2-6; 8 bases fit TRBD1. This receptor was obtained from a human donor with non-small cell lung cancer. DNA of the CDR3: TGTGCCAGCAGCTCACAGGGGGCTGGGGCCAACGTCCTGACTTTC. It yields the protein CASSSQGAGANVLTF.